The clone carrying this T cell receptor beta chain was detected many times. This sample is part of a study of early T cells in non-severe SARS-CoV-2 infection. Looking at the study overall: Chains from this unsorted whole-blood bulk RNA could not be paired.

CDR3 length: 14 residues. V was trimmed by 6 bases and J by 4 bases, leaving 15 bases between them. Germline V gene data show CDR1 as SGHVS and CDR2 as FQNEAQ. Individual cDNA molecules carried attached unique molecular identifiers. MiXCR was run by TCRdb on the 5' RACE reads, yielding one entry per CDR3 protein. This sample has approximately 65,000 distinct CDR3 sequences, with 10% to 15% found just once. This TCR derives from an adult who was a healthcare worker with PCR-confirmed SARS-CoV-2 infection or an uninfected control (not recorded which). This chain connects TRBV7-8 to TRBJ1-2, with D uncertain. Sequencing used whole blood. The CDR3 bases are TGTGCCAGCAGTTACGATACACCAGCCTATGGCTACACCTTC. This encodes CASSYDTPAYGYTF.